The sequence of this TCR beta chain was determined in a study of blood T cell repertoires in COVID-19. On the study more broadly: Acute-phase and convalescent COVID-19 samples originated in the United States, Italy and Spain.

This CDR3 has 13 residues. Germline values: CDR1 LNHDA, CDR2 SQIVND (reference sequence). The ends were cut back, 6 bases at V and 4 bases at J, with 12 bases in the middle. Produced via immunoSEQ multiplex PCR; TCRdb's table is partial and in-frame only. The sample lists about 67,000 clones, 70% to 90% occurring once. This clone was counted a few times. This receptor was taken from a man aged 45 to 65 with active COVID-19. Sequences were obtained from peripheral blood. The chain couples TRBV19 to TRBJ2-5; D not resolved. CDR3 nucleotides: TGTGCCAGTAGGGCATCCTCTCGAGAGACCCAGTACTTC. This encodes CASRASSRETQYF.